A selection of T cell receptor beta chains follows, all from one sample in a study of human T cells and chemical hapten exposure. One entry per CDR3 protein results from TCRdb running MiXCR on the RACE reads. The table records just under 350,000 distinct CDR3 sequences, approximately 6.3% of them present only once. Sample: whole blood, taken in connection with sensitization to the hapten diphenylcyclopropenone (DPC). Receptors were obtained from a woman aged 18-30 years with alopecia areata. Some clones in this sample may be carry-over from other donors' samples. Both conserved end residues are part of each CDR3. Fields, in order: J gene, D gene, CDR3 length, clone size, V gene, CDR3 DNA, CDR3 protein. The D gene is left open where the match is weak. The size field is filled for only some rows; it gives once, few, many or a size class.

J gene: TRBJ2-7
D gene: .
CDR3 length: 12
clone size: many
V gene: TRBV6-6
CDR3 DNA: TGTGCCAGCAGCCCCGGCCACTACGAGCAGTACTTC
CDR3 protein: CASSPGHYEQYF

J gene: TRBJ2-7
D gene: .
CDR3 length: 14
clone size: .
V gene: TRBV13
CDR3 DNA: TGTGCCAGCAGCCCTCGACTGGTCTCCTACGAGCAGTACTTC
CDR3 protein: CASSPRLVSYEQYF

J gene: TRBJ1-2
D gene: .
CDR3 length: 12
clone size: .
V gene: TRBV18
CDR3 DNA: TGTGCCAGCTCACCACGGGAAGGTGGCTACACCTTC
CDR3 protein: CASSPREGGYTF

J gene: TRBJ1-6
D gene: .
CDR3 length: 18
clone size: .
V gene: TRBV3-1
CDR3 DNA: TGTGCCAGCAGCCAAGTCCAGGGTCAAAGCTCCTATAATTCACCCCTCCACTTT
CDR3 protein: CASSQVQGQSSYNSPLHF

J gene: TRBJ1-4
D gene: TRBD1
CDR3 length: 14
clone size: few
V gene: TRBV18
CDR3 DNA: TGTGCCAGCTCACCAACAGGGGTCGATGAAAAACTGTTTTTT
CDR3 protein: CASSPTGVDEKLFF

J gene: TRBJ2-3
D gene: TRBD2
CDR3 length: 16
clone size: many
V gene: TRBV12-3/TRBV12-4
CDR3 DNA: TGTGCCAGCAGTGTTATTAGCGGGGGGGGCACAGATACGCAGTATTTT
CDR3 protein: CASSVISGGGTDTQYF

J gene: TRBJ2-7
D gene: TRBD1
CDR3 length: 14
clone size: once
V gene: TRBV20-1
CDR3 DNA: TGCAGTGCTACCCGAAATAGACAGGGTGACGAGCAGTACTTC
CDR3 protein: CSATRNRQGDEQYF

J gene: TRBJ2-5
D gene: .
CDR3 length: 14
clone size: few
V gene: TRBV7-7
CDR3 DNA: TGTGCTAGCAGCTTAGGCCCGGAGGAAGAGACCCAGTACTTC
CDR3 protein: CASSLGPEEETQYF

J gene: TRBJ2-3
D gene: .
CDR3 length: 15
clone size: .
V gene: TRBV6-6
CDR3 DNA: TGTGCCAGCAGCCCCCCAGGGACCAGCACAGATACGCAGTATTTT
CDR3 protein: CASSPPGTSTDTQYF

J gene: TRBJ1-6
D gene: .
CDR3 length: 13
clone size: many
V gene: TRBV29-1
CDR3 DNA: TGCGGTTACCTGAGCTCCTATAATTCACCCCTCCACTTT
CDR3 protein: CGYLSSYNSPLHF

J gene: TRBJ2-3
D gene: TRBD2
CDR3 length: 15
clone size: few
V gene: TRBV7-2
CDR3 DNA: TGTGCCAGCAGCTTTTTCGGGGGGGCCGCAGATACGCAGTATTTT
CDR3 protein: CASSFFGGAADTQYF

J gene: TRBJ2-7
D gene: .
CDR3 length: 13
clone size: few
V gene: TRBV12-5
CDR3 DNA: TGTGCTAGTGGTTTGGTTGGGGTTGGGGAGCAGTACTTC
CDR3 protein: CASGLVGVGEQYF

J gene: TRBJ1-6
D gene: TRBD1
CDR3 length: 14
clone size: few
V gene: TRBV10-2
CDR3 DNA: TGCGCCAGCAGAACAGGGGGTAATAATTCACCCCTCCACTTT
CDR3 protein: CASRTGGNNSPLHF

J gene: TRBJ1-2
D gene: .
CDR3 length: 15
clone size: few
V gene: TRBV29-1
CDR3 DNA: TGCAGCGTTGAAGATCGGGGCAGGGCAAACTATGGCTACACCTTC
CDR3 protein: CSVEDRGRANYGYTF

J gene: TRBJ1-6
D gene: .
CDR3 length: 18
clone size: few
V gene: TRBV7-2
CDR3 DNA: TGTGCCAGCAGCTTAGCCCCGGGACTCCTTCGCTATAATTCACCCCTCCACTTT
CDR3 protein: CASSLAPGLLRYNSPLHF

J gene: TRBJ1-2
D gene: .
CDR3 length: 13
clone size: few
V gene: TRBV28
CDR3 DNA: TGTGCCAGCTCGGACGGACCAGCCTATGGCCACACCTTC
CDR3 protein: CASSDGPAYGHTF

J gene: TRBJ1-5
D gene: TRBD1
CDR3 length: 12
clone size: few
V gene: TRBV6-2/TRBV6-3
CDR3 DNA: TGTGCCAGCACAGACAGGGATCAGCCCCAGCATTTT
CDR3 protein: CASTDRDQPQHF